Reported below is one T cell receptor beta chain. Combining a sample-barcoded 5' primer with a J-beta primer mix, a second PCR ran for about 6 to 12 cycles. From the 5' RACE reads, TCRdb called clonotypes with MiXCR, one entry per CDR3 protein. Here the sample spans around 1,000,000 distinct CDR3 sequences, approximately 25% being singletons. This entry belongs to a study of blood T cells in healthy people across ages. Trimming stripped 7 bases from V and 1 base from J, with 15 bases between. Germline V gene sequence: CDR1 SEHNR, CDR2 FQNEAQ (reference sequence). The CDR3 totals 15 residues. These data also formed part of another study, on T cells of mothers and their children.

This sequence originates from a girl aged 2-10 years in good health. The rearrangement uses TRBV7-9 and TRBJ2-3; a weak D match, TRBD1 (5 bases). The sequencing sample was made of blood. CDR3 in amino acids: CASIDSPPGTDTQYF. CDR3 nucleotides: TGTGCCAGCATCGACAGTCCCCCCGGCACAGATACGCAGTATTTT.